The next 7 T cell receptor beta chains were all read from a single sample in a study of cytomegalovirus exposure and HLA in healthy donors. PCR used 60 Vbeta primers and 13 Jbeta primers. Repertoires were generated with immunoSEQ multiplex PCR, while TCRdb's copy carries only in-frame clones and drops some. The table includes over 150,000 clones, around 83% detected once. The sequencing sample was made of PBMCs. The source is a woman in her forties or fifties in good health and CMV-seropositive.

The chain couples TRBV5-1 to TRBJ2-1; maybe TRBD1 (6 bases). The CDR3 is 14 residues long. In germline, CDR1 is SGHRS, CDR2 YFSETQ. Trimming shortened V by 3 bases and J by 7 bases, and 14 bases separated the two germline ends. In nucleotides, the CDR3 is TGCGCCAGCAGCTGGGGCACGCAGGGGAATGAGCAGTTCTTC. Protein sequence: CASSWGTQGNEQFF. The full variable domain, in which reference TRBV5-1 and TRBJ2-1 provide the parts outside the CDR3, is KAGVTQTPRYLIKTRGQQVTLSCSPISGHRSVSWYQQTPGQGLQFLFEYFSETQRNKGNFPGRFSGRQFSNSRSEMNVSTLELGDSALYLCASSWGTQGNEQFFGPGTRLTVL.

V gene TRBV5-1 combines with J gene TRBJ2-6, with D unclear. Per the germline V gene, CDR1 is SGHRS and CDR2 is YFSETQ. The length of the CDR3 is 15 residues. V was pared by 0 bases and J by 0 bases, with 4 bases between. The CDR3, as DNA: TGCGCCAGCAGCTTGGATAGCTCTGGGGCCAACGTCCTGACTTTC. It encodes CASSLDSSGANVLTF. Full variable domain (missing parts from reference TRBV5-1 and TRBJ2-6): KAGVTQTPRYLIKTRGQQVTLSCSPISGHRSVSWYQQTPGQGLQFLFEYFSETQRNKGNFPGRFSGRQFSNSRSEMNVSTLELGDSALYLCASSLDSSGANVLTFGAGSRLTVL.

This clone was seen more than once but under ten times. The identical CDR3 is also encoded by other nucleotide sequences in the sample. The rearrangement uses TRBV15 and TRBJ1-2, with TRBD1 matching over 8 bases. CDR1 and CDR2 from the germline V gene are LNHNV and YYDKDF (reference sequence). The V segment lost 5 bases and the J segment 8 bases; nucleotides outside the gene matches: 13. This CDR3 contains 15 residues. CDR3 in amino acids: CATSRMTGERRGYTF. CDR3 DNA: TGTGCCACCAGCCGGATGACAGGGGAAAGACGAGGCTACACCTTC.

V is TRBV28 and J is TRBJ2-5; a possible D gene is TRBD1 (5 bases). The J call may be incorrect, as the DNA end agrees better with TRBJ2-7. The V gene's germline CDR1 is MDHEN and CDR2 SYDVKM. The CDR3 totals 15 residues. Written as DNA, the CDR3 is TGTGCCAGCAGTTTATCTTCAGGGTTGGACTACGAGCAGTACTTC. This translates into CASSLSSGLDYEQYF.

This clone has just a few counts. The chain has TRBV4-1 and TRBJ2-3, with D tentatively TRBD2 (6 bases). V was cut by 4 bases and J by 3 bases, with 11 bases left in between. Looked up from germline, CDR1 is MGHRA and CDR2 is YSYEKL. This CDR3 is 14 amino acids long. CDR3 DNA sequence: TGCGCCAGCAGCCTTCGGGCGGGGACAGATACGCAGTATTTT. Its translation: CASSLRAGTDTQYF.

CDR3 coding DNA: TGTGCCAGCAGCCTAGGACAGGGGTTAAGGACTGAAGCTTTCTTT. Its protein is CASSLGQGLRTEAFF. The rearrangement links TRBV5-4 to TRBJ1-1, with 9 bases lining up with TRBD1. CDR1 SGHNT and CDR2 YYREEE come from the germline V gene (reference sequence). Germline trimming cut 4 bases from V and 5 bases from J; bases unmatched to any gene: 9. There are 15 residues in the CDR3.

The chain uses TRBV28 and TRBJ2-3, with a possible D match to TRBD2 (7 bases). Germline V CDR1 and CDR2: MDHEN, SYDVKM. Trimming pared 8 bases from V and 2 bases from J, leaving 17 bases between. This CDR3 comprises 15 residues. The CDR3 nucleotides are TGTGCCAGCCGGGGAGGGGGAAGGGCCACAGATACGCAGTATTTT. Translating gives CASRGGGRATDTQYF.